The rows below give T cell receptor beta chains drawn from one sample of a study of cytomegalovirus exposure and HLA in healthy donors. Sequencing was performed with immunoSEQ multiplex PCR; in TCRdb, only in-frame clones are kept and a portion is missing. The table shows roughly 56,000 clones, with 90% to 95% occurring only once. Input material: PBMCs. The source of these receptors is a woman aged 25 to 39 in good health and CMV-seronegative. CDR3s include the opening cysteine and the closing phenylalanine or tryptophan. A D gene is named only where the DNA matches it firmly. Not every row has a clone size; where given, it reads once, few, many or a size class.

TRBV19	NA	NA	TRBJ2-7	CACPDEGAPHEQYF	TGTGCCTGCCCTGATGAGGGAGCGCCGCACGAGCAGTACTTC
TRBV5-1	TRBD2	NA	TRBJ2-3	CASSLGLAGTDTQYF	TGCGCCAGCAGCTTGGGACTAGCAGGCACAGATACGCAGTATTTT
TRBV28	NA	once	TRBJ1-2	CASSTTGYGYTF	TGTGCCAGCAGTACCACAGGGTATGGCTACACCTTC
TRBV6-1	NA	once	TRBJ1-1	CASSGVRDTGRWSEAFF	TGTGCCAGCAGTGGCGTCCGGGACACGGGTCGGTGGTCTGAAGCTTTCTTT
TRBV9	TRBD2	NA	TRBJ2-5	CASSVGFREGYQETQYF	TGTGCCAGCAGCGTAGGATTCCGGGAGGGGTACCAAGAGACCCAGTACTTC
TRBV7-8	NA	NA	TRBJ2-7	CASSSTYRDEQYF	TGTGCCAGCAGCTCAACCTACAGGGACGAGCAGTACTTC
TRBV23-1	NA	NA	TRBJ1-5	CASSLGQPQHF	TGCGCCAGCAGTCTCGGTCAGCCCCAGCATTTT
TRBV5-4	NA	NA	TRBJ2-2	CASSFRPGMNTGELFF	TGTGCCAGCAGCTTTAGACCGGGAATGAACACCGGGGAGCTGTTTTTT
TRBV13	TRBD2	NA	TRBJ2-3	CASSIGTTDTQYF	TGTGCCAGCAGCATTGGGACTACCGATACGCAGTATTTT
TRBV6-6	NA	NA	TRBJ1-2	CASSSGAYGYTF	TGTGCCAGCAGTTCAGGGGCCTATGGCTACACCTTC
TRBV19	TRBD2	NA	TRBJ2-5	CASSTGTSGPQETQYF	TGTGCCAGTAGTACCGGGACTAGCGGCCCCCAAGAGACCCAGTACTTC
TRBV18	TRBD1	NA	TRBJ2-2	CASSPQGQDLPPNTGELFF	TGTGCCAGCTCACCACAGGGACAGGACTTACCTCCGAACACCGGGGAGCTGTTTTTT
TRBV28	TRBD1	NA	TRBJ1-2	CASSLLIVSGTGLFGYTF	TGTGCCAGCAGTTTATTAATAGTATCCGGGACAGGGTTGTTCGGCTACACCTTC
TRBV7-9	TRBD1	NA	TRBJ2-2	CASSSPPGTGIDTGELFF	TGTGCCAGCAGCTCCCCCCCCGGGACAGGGATTGACACCGGGGAGCTGTTTTTT
TRBV5-4	NA	once	TRBJ1-1	CASSLEQGNTEAFF	TGTGCCAGCAGCTTGGAACAGGGGAACACTGAAGCTTTCTTT
TRBV4-2	TRBD2	once	TRBJ2-1	CASSQEVSGLGAYNEQFF	TGTGCCAGCAGCCAAGAAGTGTCCGGACTAGGTGCCTACAATGAGCAGTTCTTC
TRBV30	NA	NA	TRBJ1-2	CAWSEWGVGPYGYTF	TGTGCCTGGAGTGAATGGGGGGTTGGGCCCTATGGCTACACCTTC